This paragraph covers one T cell receptor (beta chain) sequence. Its antigen is still unknown. The sample holds no much larger clone one base away, and base qualities are not on file. The data were taken from a study of cytomegalovirus exposure and HLA in healthy donors listed by TCRdb under 2017. General notes on the study: An earlier analysis of 587 of the donors reported 276 Gb of sequence data and some 110 million unique TCR beta sequences obtained from roughly 170 million T cells. Roughly 320 gigabases of sequencing data and roughly 81 million unique TCR sequences made up an early release that covered approximately 650 HLA-typed donors. Among the approximately 400 genotyped donors, 81% belonged to the genetic ancestry cluster associated with self-reported Caucasian donors. The study was designed to test whether signatures of past pathogen exposure could be identified by cataloging public T cell receptors. Using immunosequencing, the study profiled T cell repertoires from around 670 subjects and related those repertoires to cytomegalovirus serostatus. Besides the first cohort of more than 650 subjects, a separate validation cohort made up of 120 or so different subjects was used. To predict cytomegalovirus infection status, the study brought together high-throughput TCR immunosequencing, statistical association of individual TCRs with disease status, and machine learning. A later analysis re-analyzed previously published TCR beta repertoires from roughly 630 donors and added high-resolution HLA genotyping to study TCR occurrence patterns. In the later analysis, no new phenotypic data were used to find candidate immune exposures; instead, reliance was placed on TCR beta sequences and their occurrence across donors. An earlier analysis of 500 to 650 of the donors applied high-throughput TCR beta sequencing to assess whether each TCR beta V gene segment acted as functional or pseudogenic. Alongside the repertoire data, information on donor age, sex, ethnicity and CMV serostatus was compiled. A later genetic analysis used genome-wide SNP genotypes for about 65% of the 666 donors, treating that subset as a discovery cohort. All discovery cohort repertoires had been generated using a single sequencing platform. Class I and class II HLA loci were covered by the typing at four-digit resolution. Typing coverage varied by locus: about 629-640 donors for A, B, C, DRB1 and DQB1; 522 for DQA1; nearly 610 for DPA1; more than 450 for DPB1. Several DR-DQ haplotypes were handled as single units for association and clustering, since linkage in the cohort was strong. Among 300 to 500 genotyped donors of the cohort, an average of around 250,000 unique TCR beta nucleotide sequences was sequenced per donor, of which about 20% were non-productive. The research as a whole found: In a later analysis, HLA-associated TCR beta chains showed more clonal expansion and lower generation probabilities than non-associated chains that were equally common. This cohort had only TCR beta chains sequenced, and the lack of alpha or paired-chain data limited which features could be detected. In both the original and validation cohorts, the classifier was reported to diagnose cytomegalovirus status with high specificity and sensitivity. Some IMGT-functional V segments, including TRBV6-2 and TRBV6-3, could not be distinguished by the 87-base-pair reads and were therefore excluded. In a later analysis, several top co-occurrence clusters were reported to appear linked to parvovirus B19, influenza, CMV and Epstein-Barr virus. Linkage disequilibrium might explain the correlated functional status among segregating V segments, but an unknown experimental factor could not be excluded. Sequencing depth was assumed to be roughly uniform across donors in the presence/absence analyses, though that assumption may not hold. V-gene and J-gene trimming of TCR beta chains was associated with a missense DCLRE1C variant in a later genetic analysis, and the association was replicated in an independent cohort. In a later genetic analysis, fewer N-insertions in productive TCRs were reported among donors in an Asian-associated ancestry cluster than the roughly 710-donor mean. In vitro tests confirmed that a few of the cytomegalovirus-associated TCR beta chains recognize cytomegalovirus antigens. In a later analysis, TCR association rates were found to vary across HLA loci, with the most associated TCRs seen for DRB1 alleles and the fewest for HLA-C alleles. A further reported finding was that TCR beta sequences accurately predicted the HLA-A and HLA-B alleles for most subjects in the first cohort. While some public TCRs were present in many individuals, most TCR sequences turned up only very rarely across donors. Strong co-occurrence of HLA alleles, especially DR and DQ, made assigning TCR associations to individual alleles difficult. It was suggested by the authors that the approach could potentially be generalized to other disease states and immunological phenotypes. A total of fewer than 200 TCR beta chains were listed by the study as associated with cytomegalovirus. HLA typing was unavailable for some donors at each locus, so association tests used only the typed subset. Over 15 rarely observed V segments, including chromosome 9 orphons, were excluded from the earlier analysis of just under 600 of the donors because counts were too low. In an earlier analysis of more than 500 of the donors, most TCR beta V segments appeared in productive rearrangements about 87% or about 30% of the time, broadly matching IMGT annotations. A cluster of highly shared sequence variants was judged likely to represent a technical artifact of the sequencing pipeline. For the cohort, immune exposure information was limited to CMV serostatus. According to a later analysis, most CMV-associated TCR beta chains appeared to be HLA-restricted, and the HLA associations seemed to be driven largely by CMV exposure. At a false discovery rate of 0.05, a later analysis linked 15,000 to 20,000 TCR beta sequences to specific HLA alleles.

The library was built by means of the immunoSEQ multiplex PCR assay. A mixture of 60 forward primers for TCR Vbeta segments and 13 reverse primers for TCR Jbeta segments was used in the multiplex PCR. The CDR3 region of rearranged TCR beta genes was amplified from genomic DNA with a multiplex PCR assay. The Illumina HiSeq System was used to sequence the amplified TCR beta libraries as 87-base-pair reads. In the source study's methods: A later analysis counted tens of millions of unique TCR beta chains across the 640 or so repertoires, and roughly 9.9 million of these chains were shared by at least two donors. Raw reads were error-corrected and collapsed into unique sequences by a nearest-neighbor algorithm in which closely related sequences were merged to remove PCR and sequencing errors. Alignment of CDR3 sequences to IMGT reference sequences was used to assign V, D and J gene segments. For a sequence to be retained, a match of at least six nucleotides to both a V gene segment and a J gene segment was required. Rearrangements were called productive when the CDR3 lacked stop codons and stayed in frame with V and J; all others were non-productive. Following IMGT convention, CDR3 was defined as the stretch from the second conserved V-encoded cysteine up to the conserved J-encoded phenylalanine. The earlier analysis of about 560 of the donors excluded any sequence lacking an unambiguous match to a single V gene segment. In an earlier analysis of several hundred of the donors, V segments were called functional above 56.7% productive rearrangements and were called segregating when the between-donor standard deviation exceeded 5%. A statistical classification framework was built for diagnosing cytomegalovirus status from the catalog of TCR beta chain sequences. V and J gene assignment, in a later analysis, came from comparing TCR nucleotide sequences with IMGT/GENE-DB human TR gene sequences. In a later analysis, CDR3 sequences and most-parsimonious VDJ recombination scenarios were assigned using the TCRdist pipeline. In a later analysis, every TCR beta chain was defined by the combination of its CDR3 amino acid sequence and its V-gene family, and reads without a unique V-gene family were dropped. In a later analysis, some 600 highly shared, low-generation-probability nucleotide sequences were removed to address suspected cross-contamination and a sequencing artifact. A later analysis calculated a clonal expansion index for each public chain from normalized within-repertoire ranks of inferred template counts. In a later analysis, generation probabilities were computed with a VDJ recombination model fitted to out-of-frame rearrangements, and the resulting probabilities were checked against IGoR. A later analysis scored TCR-TCR, TCR-HLA and TCR-CMV co-occurrence with hypergeometric tests, applying a repertoire-size bias correction to TCR pairs. To estimate false discovery rates, a later analysis permuted the HLA or CMV assignments 20 times. A later analysis grouped co-occurring TCRs with DBSCAN, adding TCRdist sequence similarity when clustering within HLA-allele-positive subsets. For co-occurrence clustering, repertoires with fewer than 30,000 or more than 120,000 public chains were excluded, along with roughly 5 repertoires with anomalous nucleotide sharing. Not all clones reach the TCRdb copy of this immuneACCESS table, which keeps in-frame sequences only. Checked studies attribute under half of the gap to unresolved V genes and leave the rest unexplained. That table furnishes V, J and clone size, whereas the DNA furnished D and trimming. The sample has 150,000 or so clones on record, 80% to 90% of them singletons. In total, the top ten clones hold roughly 2.3% of the sample.

From cysteine to phenylalanine, the CDR3 is 15 amino acids long. The DNA shown is the 45-base CDR3, in frame from base 1. The junction shows trimming of 1 base on V and 0 bases on J, and the gene matches do not reach 1 base of it. Taken from the germline V gene, the CDR1 and CDR2 loops are MGHDK and SYGVNS. The cohort consisted of 650 to 850 healthy bone marrow donors. Cohort members were all nominally healthy when sampled, although unrecorded immune exposures were likely present. The donor was CMV seronegative and belonged to the group of around 350 seronegative cohort members. Every donor gave a peripheral blood sample, and the peripheral blood mononuclear cells from that sample were used for TCR beta sequencing. The Qiagen DNeasy Blood Extraction Kit was used to extract genomic DNA from the blood cell samples.

The specimen was PBMCs. The rearranged segments are TRBV25-1 and TRBJ2-3; 7 nucleotides in the junction match TRBD2. The source of this sequence is a woman younger than 30 in good health and CMV-seronegative. The sequence in DNA is TGTGCCAGCAGTGAATGGGGAGGGAGCACAGATACGCAGTATTTT. Its amino acids are CASSEWGGSTDTQYF.